Listed here is a single T cell receptor beta chain. This table comes from immunoSEQ multiplex PCR, and its TCRdb copy is limited to in-frame clones, with some not included. This sample has around 140,000 clones, with roughly 89% found just once. This sample was taken from a study of blood T cell repertoires in COVID-19. Material for sequencing was peripheral blood. The TCR comes from a woman in her forties or fifties with active or convalescent COVID-19.

The CDR3 DNA reads TGTGCCAGCAGCCCCAGCGGTTACTCCTACAATGAGCAGTTCTTC. Translating gives CASSPSGYSYNEQFF. V and J are TRBV7-2 and TRBJ2-1, with D possibly TRBD2 on 5 matching bases. Trimming pared 5 bases from V and 0 bases from J, leaving 11 bases between. Germline lookup yields CDR1 SGHTA and CDR2 FQGNSA. The CDR3 consists of 15 residues.